This T cell receptor beta chain is drawn from a study of CD8 T cells in Susac syndrome. The CDR3 is 14 amino acids. V was clipped by 3 bases and J by 4 bases, with 9 bases between them. Germline V gene data show CDR1 as MNHEY and CDR2 as SMNVEV (reference sequence). Reverse transcription of 0.5 to 1 ug RNA was performed with random hexamers. TCRdb itself ran the immunoSEQ multiplex PCR reads through MiXCR, one entry per CDR3 protein. The data show about 130,000 distinct CDR3 sequences, with approximately 89% seen just once and around 0.25% held by the top ten. The J gene is TRBJ2-2, the V gene TRBV27; possibly TRBD2 for D (5 bases). Sequencing was carried out using CD8+ T cells from PBMCs. This clonotype was obtained from a human donor with multiple sclerosis. The CDR3 loop reads CASSFGVSTGELFF. The CDR3 region has the DNA TGTGCCAGCAGTTTCGGGGTTAGCACCGGGGAGCTGTTTTTT.